This paragraph reports one T cell receptor beta chain. This clone's antigen is unknown. Base qualities are missing; no much larger clone stands one base away. The CDR3 runs 14 amino acids, cysteine and phenylalanine included. The kept DNA is CDR3 alone, 42 bases in frame from the first base. Looking up the germline V gene yields CDR1 LGHNA and CDR2 YNFKEQ. V is reduced by 2 bases and J by 1 base, leaving a spacing of 8 bases between them. This specimen belongs to a study of early T cells in non-severe SARS-CoV-2 infection (TCRdb year 2021). For the study in its entirety: Because TCR sequencing relied on bulk RNA taken from unsorted whole blood, pairing of alpha and beta chains was not possible. Results the study describes overall, beyond this receptor: VDJdb matching was skewed toward anti-spike CD8 responses, so virus-specific expansions were likely underestimated and private and CD4 specificities were missed.

The receptor library was made with 5' RACE. The instrument was a NextSeq 500. Unique molecular identifiers were attached to individual cDNA molecules in the TCR library protocol so that sequencing error and PCR bias could be corrected. Both TCR alpha and beta chains were sequenced, and tight co-correlation was observed between alpha and beta sequence abundances in each sample. On the study's bioinformatics: Decombinator V4 was used to annotate TCR sequences for V gene, J gene and CDR3. TCRs were defined as expanded if a significant change between any two time points was detected under a Poisson model with p below 0.0001. TCR abundances were normalised to the total number of TCRs sequenced per sample and were expressed as counts per million. MAIT TCRs were defined by TRAV1-2 paired with TRAJ12, TRAJ20 or TRAJ33, and iNKT TCRs by TRAV10 paired with TRAJ18. A search of VDJdb, accessed on 1 November 2021, was run for TCRs annotated to CMV, EBV and SARS-CoV-2, with TCRs annotated for multiple antigens excluded. The raw public reads went through TCRdb reprocessing: fastp at Q25, MiXCR clone calling, in-frame beta chains kept. Every entry covers one CDR3 protein and lists the most common genes and DNA from its rows. None of the V and J calls come from the authors' own analysis; TCRdb made them. This sample comprises about 43,000 distinct CDR3 sequences, roughly 10% of them detected only once. The leading ten clones occupy roughly 9.7% of the sample.

The study was a case-control design nested within a healthcare worker cohort in London, UK, with weekly nasopharyngeal swab PCR tests and blood sampling. Healthcare workers were recruited between 23 and 31 March 2020, during the week of the UK lockdown, and were followed weekly for up to about 15 weeks. Sequencing input: whole blood. The sequence came from an adult who was a healthcare worker with PCR-confirmed SARS-CoV-2 infection or an uninfected control (not recorded which). The rearrangement joined TRBV4-2 to TRBJ1-1; TRBD1 is possibly the D segment (5 matching bases). The CDR3 is CASSQTGRNTEAFF. The DNA sequence follows: TGTGCCAGCAGCCAAACGGGGCGGAACACTGAAGCTTTCTTT.